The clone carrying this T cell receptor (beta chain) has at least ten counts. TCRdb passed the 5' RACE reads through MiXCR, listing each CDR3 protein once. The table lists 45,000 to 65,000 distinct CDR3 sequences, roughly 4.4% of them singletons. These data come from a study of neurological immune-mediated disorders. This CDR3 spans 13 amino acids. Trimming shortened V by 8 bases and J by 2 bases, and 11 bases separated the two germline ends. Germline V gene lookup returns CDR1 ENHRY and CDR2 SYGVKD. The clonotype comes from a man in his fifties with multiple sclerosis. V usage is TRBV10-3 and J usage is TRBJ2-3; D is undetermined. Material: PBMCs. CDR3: CAISVQITDTQYF. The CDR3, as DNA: TGTGCCATCTCAGTACAGATCACAGATACGCAGTATTTT.